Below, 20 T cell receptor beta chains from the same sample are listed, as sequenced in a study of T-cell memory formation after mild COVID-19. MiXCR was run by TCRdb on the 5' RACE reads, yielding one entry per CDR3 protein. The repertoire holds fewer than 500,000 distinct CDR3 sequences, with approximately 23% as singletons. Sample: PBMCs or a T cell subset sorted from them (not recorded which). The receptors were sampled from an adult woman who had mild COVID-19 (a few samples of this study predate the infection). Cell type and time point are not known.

This chain's CDR3 is CASSSNRQLNYEQYF. In nucleotides, the CDR3 is TGTGCCAGCAGCTCCAACCGACAGCTGAACTACGAGCAGTACTTC. V is TRBV7-2 and J is TRBJ2-7; TRBD1 is a possible D gene (5 bases). With 4 bases removed from V and 3 bases from J, the gap between germline ends came to 16 bases. This CDR3 spans 15 amino acids. Germline V lookup: CDR1 SGHTA, CDR2 FQGNSA.

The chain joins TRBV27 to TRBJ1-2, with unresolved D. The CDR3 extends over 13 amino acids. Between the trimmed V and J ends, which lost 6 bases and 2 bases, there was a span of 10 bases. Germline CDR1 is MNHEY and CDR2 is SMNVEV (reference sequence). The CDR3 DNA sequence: TGTGCCAGCAGGTTCAGCGAAAACTATGGCTACACCTTC. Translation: CASRFSENYGYTF.

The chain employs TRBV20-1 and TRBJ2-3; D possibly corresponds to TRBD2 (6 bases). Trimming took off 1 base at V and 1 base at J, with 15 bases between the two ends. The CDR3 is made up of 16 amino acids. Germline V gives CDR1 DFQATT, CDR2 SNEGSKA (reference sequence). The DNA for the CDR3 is TGCAGTGCTAGAGGGCCACCGGGCGGGGGCACAGATACGCAGTATTTT. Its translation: CSARGPPGGGTDTQYF.

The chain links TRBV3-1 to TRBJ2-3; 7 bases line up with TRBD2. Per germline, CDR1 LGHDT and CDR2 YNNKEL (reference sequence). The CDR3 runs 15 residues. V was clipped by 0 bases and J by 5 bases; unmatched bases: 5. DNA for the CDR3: TGTGCCAGCAGCCAAGAACGTGGGGAGGGAGATACGCAGTATTTT. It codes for CASSQERGEGDTQYF.

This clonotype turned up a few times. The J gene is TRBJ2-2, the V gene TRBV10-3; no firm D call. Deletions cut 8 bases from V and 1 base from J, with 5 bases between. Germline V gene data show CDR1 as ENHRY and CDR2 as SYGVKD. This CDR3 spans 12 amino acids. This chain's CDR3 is CAIGRNTGELFF. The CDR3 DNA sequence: TGTGCCATCGGCAGGAACACCGGGGAGCTGTTTTTT.

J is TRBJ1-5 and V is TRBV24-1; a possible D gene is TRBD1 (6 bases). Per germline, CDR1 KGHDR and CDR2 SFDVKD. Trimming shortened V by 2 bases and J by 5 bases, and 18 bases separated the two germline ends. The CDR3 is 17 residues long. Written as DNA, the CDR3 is TGTGCCACCAGTGATTCCGGGGCAGGGGTTTGGGATCAGCCCCAGCATTTT. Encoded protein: CATSDSGAGVWDQPQHF.

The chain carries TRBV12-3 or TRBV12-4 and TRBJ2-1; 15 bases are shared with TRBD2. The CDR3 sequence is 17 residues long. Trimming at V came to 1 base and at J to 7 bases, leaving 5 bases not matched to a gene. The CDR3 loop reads CASSLEGLAGGGNEQFF. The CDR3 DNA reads TGTGCCAGCAGTTTAGAAGGACTAGCGGGAGGGGGTAATGAGCAGTTCTTC.

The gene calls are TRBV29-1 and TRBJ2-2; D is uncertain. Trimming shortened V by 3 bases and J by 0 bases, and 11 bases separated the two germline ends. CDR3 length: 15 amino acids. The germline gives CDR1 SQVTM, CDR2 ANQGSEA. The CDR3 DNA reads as TGCAGCGTTGACGCCCCGGACGCGAACACCGGGGAGCTGTTTTTT. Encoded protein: CSVDAPDANTGELFF.

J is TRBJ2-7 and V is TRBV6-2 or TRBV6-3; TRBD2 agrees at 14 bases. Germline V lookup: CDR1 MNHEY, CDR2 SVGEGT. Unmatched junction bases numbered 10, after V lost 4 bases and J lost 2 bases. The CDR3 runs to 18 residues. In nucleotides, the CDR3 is TGTGCCAGCAGTTCGCCGCGGGGACTAGCGGGAGTCCCCTACGAGCAGTACTTC. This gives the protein CASSSPRGLAGVPYEQYF.

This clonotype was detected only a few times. The CDR3 region is CAIGLALGTDTQYF. As DNA, the CDR3 is TGTGCCATCGGACTAGCGTTGGGCACAGATACGCAGTATTTT. The V gene is TRBV6-2 or TRBV6-3, the J gene TRBJ2-3; 9 bases fit TRBD2. The CDR3 is made up of 14 amino acids. Germline V gene lookup returns CDR1 MNHEY and CDR2 SVGEGT. V lost 10 bases to trimming and J lost 1 base; unmatched junction nucleotides: 6.

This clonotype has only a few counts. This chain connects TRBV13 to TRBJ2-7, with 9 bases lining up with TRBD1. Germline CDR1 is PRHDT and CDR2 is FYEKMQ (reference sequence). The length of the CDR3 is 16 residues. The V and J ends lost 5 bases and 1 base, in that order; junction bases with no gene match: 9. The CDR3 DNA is TGTGCCAGCAGCCTATCTCGGGGACAGGGTTCCTACGAGCAGTACTTC. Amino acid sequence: CASSLSRGQGSYEQYF.

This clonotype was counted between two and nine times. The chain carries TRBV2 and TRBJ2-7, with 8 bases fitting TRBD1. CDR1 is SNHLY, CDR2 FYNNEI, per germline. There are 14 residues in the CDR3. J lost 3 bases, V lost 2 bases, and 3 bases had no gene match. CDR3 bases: TGTGCCAGCAGTGAACAGGGGGCGATCTACGAGCAGTACTTC. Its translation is CASSEQGAIYEQYF.

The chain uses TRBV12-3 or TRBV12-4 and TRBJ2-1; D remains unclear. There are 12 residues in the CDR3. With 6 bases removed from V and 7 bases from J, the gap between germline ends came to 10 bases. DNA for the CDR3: TGTGCCAGCAGCCCCTTAGGGAATGAGCAGTTCTTC. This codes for CASSPLGNEQFF.

CDR3 loop: CASSERPTSDEQFF. CDR3 nucleotide sequence: TGTGCCAGCAGTGAAAGACCCACCAGCGATGAGCAGTTCTTC. The chain links TRBV6-1 to TRBJ2-1; D gene uncertain. This CDR3 has 14 residues. The germline V and J ends were trimmed by 2 bases and 8 bases, with 13 bases remaining between them. The germline V gene has CDR1 MNHNS and CDR2 SASEGT.

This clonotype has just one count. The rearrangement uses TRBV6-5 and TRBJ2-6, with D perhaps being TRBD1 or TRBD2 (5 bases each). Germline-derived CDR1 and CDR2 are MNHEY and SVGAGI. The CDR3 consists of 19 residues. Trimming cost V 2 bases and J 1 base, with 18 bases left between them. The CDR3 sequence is CASSYDPGTVMSGANVLTF. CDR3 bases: TGTGCCAGCAGTTACGACCCCGGGACGGTCATGTCTGGGGCCAACGTCCTGACTTTC.

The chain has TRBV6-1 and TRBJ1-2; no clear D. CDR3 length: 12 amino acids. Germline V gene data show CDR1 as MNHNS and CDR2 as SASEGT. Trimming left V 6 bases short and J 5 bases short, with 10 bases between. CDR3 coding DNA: TGTGCCAGCAGGGAGACTGCTTATGGCTACACCTTC. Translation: CASRETAYGYTF.

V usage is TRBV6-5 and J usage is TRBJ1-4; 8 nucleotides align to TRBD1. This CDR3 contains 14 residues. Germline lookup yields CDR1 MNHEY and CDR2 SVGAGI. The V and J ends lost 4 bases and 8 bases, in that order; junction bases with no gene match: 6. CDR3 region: CASSSDRGKEKLFF. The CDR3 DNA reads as TGTGCCAGCAGTTCCGACAGGGGAAAGGAAAAACTGTTTTTT.

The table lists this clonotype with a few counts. The CDR3 loop reads CASSQESRLAGGSETQYF. CDR3 DNA sequence: TGTGCCAGCAGCCAAGAAAGTCGTCTAGCGGGGGGCTCAGAGACCCAGTACTTC. The chain links TRBV4-2 to TRBJ2-5; TRBD2 agrees at 11 bases. The CDR3 has 18 amino acids. Unmatched junction bases numbered 10, after V lost 0 bases and J lost 4 bases. The germline CDR1 and CDR2 sequences are LGHNA and YNFKEQ.

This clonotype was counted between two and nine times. The CDR3 is CASTPSGTSGGGLLEQYF. CDR3 nucleotides: TGTGCCAGCACTCCATCCGGGACTAGCGGAGGGGGACTTCTCGAGCAGTACTTC. This chain connects TRBV6-2 or TRBV6-3 to TRBJ2-7; TRBD2 matches 11 bases. The CDR3 sequence is 18 residues long. Germline V gene data show CDR1 as MNHEY and CDR2 as SVGEGT. J was trimmed by 6 bases and V by 7 bases; bases with no gene match: 20.

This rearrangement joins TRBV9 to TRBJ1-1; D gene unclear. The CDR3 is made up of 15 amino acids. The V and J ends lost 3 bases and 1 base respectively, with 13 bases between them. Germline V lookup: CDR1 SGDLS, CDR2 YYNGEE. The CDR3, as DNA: TGTGCCAGCAGCGAGCTCAAAGGGCAGAACACTGAAGCTTTCTTT. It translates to CASSELKGQNTEAFF. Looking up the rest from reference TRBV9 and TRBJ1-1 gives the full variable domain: DSGVTQTPKHLITATGQRVTLRCSPRSGDLSVYWYQQSLDQGLQFLIQYYNGEERAKGNILERFSAQQFPDLHSELNLSSLELGDSALYFCASSELKGQNTEAFFGQGTRLTVV.